This TCR beta chain was observed in a study of siplizumab effects on memory and regulatory T cells. A remark on this clone: Its antigen is as yet unknown.

Sequenced by immunoSEQ multiplex PCR; TCRdb stores in-frame clones only, minus some. Of roughly 120,000 clones in the sample, about 90% were seen once. V was clipped by 4 bases and J by 3 bases, with 17 bases between them. CDR1 is SGHNT and CDR2 is YYREEE in the germline V gene (reference sequence). The CDR3 is 15 residues long. Notes on the study in general: Apparently key alloresponse contributors, naive T cells also seemed more diverse than memory cells. The study found that mappable alloreactive CD4+ clones averaged around 72% Treg-derived with siplizumab and around 30% in controls. Alloreactive sequences from unstimulated CD4+ memory cells fell significantly with siplizumab.

The receptor was derived from a human donor in good health. Source material: Tregs sorted from blood. The gene calls are TRBV5-4 and TRBJ2-7; no firm D call. This chain's CDR3 is CASSRHRVPIYEQYF. The CDR3 coding sequence is TGTGCCAGCAGCCGCCATCGGGTCCCGATCTACGAGCAGTACTTC. The whole variable domain, filled in from reference TRBV5-4 and TRBJ2-7, reads ETGVTQSPTHLIKTRGQQVTLRCSSQSGHNTVSWYQQALGQGPQFIFQYYREEENGRGNFPPRFSGLQFPNYSSELNVNALELDDSALYLCASSRHRVPIYEQYFGPGTRLTVT.